This TCR beta chain appears in the sequencing data of a study of cytomegalovirus exposure and HLA in healthy donors. Whole-study findings and limits: A missense variant in DCLRE1C was later tied to TCR beta V- and J-gene trimming. In a later analysis, CMV-associated beta chains were mostly HLA-associated, it appeared. HLA alleles were associated with 18,000 or so TCR beta sequences in a later analysis at 0.05 false discovery rate.

CDR3 size: 14 residues. Germline loops: CDR1 MNHEY, CDR2 SMNVEV (reference sequence). Trimming stripped 4 bases from V and 3 bases from J, with 10 bases between. Notes on this clone: Antigen specificity is unknown.

In the PCR, 60 Vbeta and 13 Jbeta primers were used. Only in-frame clones appear in the TCRdb table, and some are missing; sequencing was by immunoSEQ multiplex PCR. The data show hundreds of thousands of clones, about 72% seen once. The sequenced material came from PBMCs. V gene TRBV27 combines with J gene TRBJ2-1, with D perhaps TRBD1 (6 bases). This TCR was recovered from a male donor in good health and CMV-seronegative. The CDR3 loop is CASSSGVFYNEQFF. For the CDR3, the DNA is TGTGCCAGCAGTTCAGGGGTTTTCTACAATGAGCAGTTCTTC.